This is a list of T cell receptor beta chains from one sample in a study of human T cells and chemical hapten exposure. Each CDR3 protein is one row after TCRdb ran MiXCR on the RACE reads. This table holds around 82,000 distinct CDR3 sequences, 5% to 8.5% found once. The sequencing here drew on whole blood, taken in connection with sensitization to the hapten diphenylcyclopropenone (DPC). These receptors were obtained from a woman aged 30 to 39 with alopecia areata. Some clones in this sample may be carry-over from other donors' samples. CDR3s include the opening cysteine and the closing phenylalanine or tryptophan. The D gene is left open where the match is weak.

j_gene | d_gene | v_gene | CDR3aa
TRBJ2-3 | NA | TRBV20-1 | CSARDQSFDSTDTQYF
TRBJ2-6 | NA | TRBV6-5 | CASSTTVANVLTF
TRBJ2-7 | NA | TRBV18 | CASSPSPLEQYF
TRBJ2-3 | NA | TRBV11-3 | CASSLLPGAAQYF
TRBJ1-6 | NA | TRBV7-6 | CASSLIGQGNSPLHF
TRBJ2-1 | TRBD2 | TRBV20-1 | CSASTGGDEVLYNEQFF
TRBJ1-2 | NA | TRBV5-1 | CASSFGDRNYGYTF
TRBJ1-1 | TRBD1 | TRBV7-4 | CASSFGDRETTEAFF
TRBJ1-2 | NA | TRBV6-5 | CASSYIDRSGYGYTF
TRBJ1-1 | NA | TRBV29-1 | CSATTGTGRTFF
TRBJ1-3 | NA | TRBV7-2 | CASSSRLGSGSAGNTIYF
TRBJ2-7 | TRBD2 | TRBV9 | CASSLSPRGEPYEQYF
TRBJ1-4 | NA | TRBV7-9 | CASSKNPARVTEKLFF